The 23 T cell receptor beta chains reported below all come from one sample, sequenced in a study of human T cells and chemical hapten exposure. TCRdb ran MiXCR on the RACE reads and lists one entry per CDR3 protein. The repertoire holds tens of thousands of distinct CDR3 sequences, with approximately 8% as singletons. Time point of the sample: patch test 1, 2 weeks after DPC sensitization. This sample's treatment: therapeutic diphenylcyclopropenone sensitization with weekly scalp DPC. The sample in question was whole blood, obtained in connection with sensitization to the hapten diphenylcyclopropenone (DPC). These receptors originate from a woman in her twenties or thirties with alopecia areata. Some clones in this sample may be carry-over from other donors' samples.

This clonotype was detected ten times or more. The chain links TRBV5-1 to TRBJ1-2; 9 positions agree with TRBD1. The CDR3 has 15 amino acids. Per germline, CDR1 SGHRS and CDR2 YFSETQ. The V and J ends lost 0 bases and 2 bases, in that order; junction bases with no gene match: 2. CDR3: CASSLETGGNYGYTF. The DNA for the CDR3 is TGCGCCAGCAGCTTGGAGACAGGGGGAAACTATGGCTACACCTTC.

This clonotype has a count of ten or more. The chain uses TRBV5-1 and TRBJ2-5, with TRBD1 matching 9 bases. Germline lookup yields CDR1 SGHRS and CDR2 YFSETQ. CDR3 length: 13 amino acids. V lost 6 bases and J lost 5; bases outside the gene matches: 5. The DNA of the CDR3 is TGCGCCAGCACCGGACAGGGGTCGGAGACCCAGTACTTC. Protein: CASTGQGSETQYF.

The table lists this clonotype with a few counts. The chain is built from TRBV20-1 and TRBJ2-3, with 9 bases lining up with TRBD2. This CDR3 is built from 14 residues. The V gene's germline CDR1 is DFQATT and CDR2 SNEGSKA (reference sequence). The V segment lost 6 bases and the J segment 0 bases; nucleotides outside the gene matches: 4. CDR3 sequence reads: CSAILAGSTDTQYF. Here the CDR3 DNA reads TGCAGTGCCATCCTAGCGGGGAGCACAGATACGCAGTATTTT.

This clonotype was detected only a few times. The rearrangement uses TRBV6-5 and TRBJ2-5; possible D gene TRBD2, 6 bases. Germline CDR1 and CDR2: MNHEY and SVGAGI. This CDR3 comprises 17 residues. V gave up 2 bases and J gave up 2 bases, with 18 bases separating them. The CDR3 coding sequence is TGTGCCAGCAGTTACAACCCCGGGACTGGGGGGCAAGAGACCCAGTACTTC. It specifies CASSYNPGTGGQETQYF.

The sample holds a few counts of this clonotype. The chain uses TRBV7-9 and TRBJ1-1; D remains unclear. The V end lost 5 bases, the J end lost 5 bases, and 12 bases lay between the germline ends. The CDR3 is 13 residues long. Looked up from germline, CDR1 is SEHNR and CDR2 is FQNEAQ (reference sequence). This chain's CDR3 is CASSAQDRTEAFF. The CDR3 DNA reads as TGTGCCAGCAGCGCACAAGATAGGACTGAAGCTTTCTTT. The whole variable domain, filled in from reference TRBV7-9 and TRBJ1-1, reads DTGVSQNPRHKITKRGQNVTFRCDPISEHNRLYWYRQTLGQGPEFLTYFQNEAQLEKSRLLSDRFSAERPKGSFSTLEIQRTEQGDSAMYLCASSAQDRTEAFFGQGTRLTVV.

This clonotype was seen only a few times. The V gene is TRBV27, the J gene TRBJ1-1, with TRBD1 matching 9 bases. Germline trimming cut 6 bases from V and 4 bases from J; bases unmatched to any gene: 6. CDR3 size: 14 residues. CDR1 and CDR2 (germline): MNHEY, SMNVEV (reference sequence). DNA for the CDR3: TGTGCCAGCAGCATACAGGGGGCGAGCACTGAAGCTTTCTTT. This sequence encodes CASSIQGASTEAFF.

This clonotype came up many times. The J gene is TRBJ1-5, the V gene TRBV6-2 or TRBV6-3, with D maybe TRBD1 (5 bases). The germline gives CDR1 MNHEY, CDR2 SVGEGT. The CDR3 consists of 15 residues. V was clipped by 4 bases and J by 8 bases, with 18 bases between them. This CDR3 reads CASSFPLGGKEPQHF. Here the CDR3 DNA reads TGTGCCAGCAGTTTTCCCCTGGGGGGGAAGGAGCCCCAGCATTTT.

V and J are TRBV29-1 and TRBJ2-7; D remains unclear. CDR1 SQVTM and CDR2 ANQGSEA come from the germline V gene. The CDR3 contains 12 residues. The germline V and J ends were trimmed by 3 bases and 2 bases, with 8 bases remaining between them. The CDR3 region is CSVEPRPYEQYF. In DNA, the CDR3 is TGCAGCGTTGAGCCTCGACCCTACGAGCAGTACTTC.

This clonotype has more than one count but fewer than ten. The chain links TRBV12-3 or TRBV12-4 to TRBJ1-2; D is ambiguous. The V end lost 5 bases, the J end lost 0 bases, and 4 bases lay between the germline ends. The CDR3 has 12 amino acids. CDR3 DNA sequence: TGTGCCAGCAGTCAAGCTAACTATGGCTACACCTTC. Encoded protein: CASSQANYGYTF.

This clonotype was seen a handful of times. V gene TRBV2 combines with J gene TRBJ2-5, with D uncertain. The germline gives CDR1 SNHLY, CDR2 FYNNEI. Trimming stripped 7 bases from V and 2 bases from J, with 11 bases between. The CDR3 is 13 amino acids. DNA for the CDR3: TGTGCCAGCATAGGCACACTTCAAGAGACCCAGTACTTC. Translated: CASIGTLQETQYF.

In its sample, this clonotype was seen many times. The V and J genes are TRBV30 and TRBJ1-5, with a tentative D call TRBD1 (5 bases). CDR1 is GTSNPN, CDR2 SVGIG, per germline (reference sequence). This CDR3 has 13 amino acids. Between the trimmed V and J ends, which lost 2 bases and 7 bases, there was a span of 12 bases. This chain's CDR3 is CAWSTQGRQPQHF. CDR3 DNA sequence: TGTGCCTGGAGTACCCAGGGACGGCAGCCCCAGCATTTT.

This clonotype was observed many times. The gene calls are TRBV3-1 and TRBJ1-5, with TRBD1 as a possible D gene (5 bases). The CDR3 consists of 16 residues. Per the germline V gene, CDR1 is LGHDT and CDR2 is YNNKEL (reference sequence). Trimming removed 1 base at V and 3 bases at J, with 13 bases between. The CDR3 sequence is CASSQGAGVANQPQHF. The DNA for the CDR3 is TGTGCCAGCAGCCAAGGGGCGGGGGTGGCCAATCAGCCCCAGCATTTT. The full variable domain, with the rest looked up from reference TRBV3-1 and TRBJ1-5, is DTAVSQTPKYLVTQMGNDKSIKCEQNLGHDTMYWYKQDSKKFLKIMFSYNNKELIINETVPNRFSPKSPDKAHLNLHINSLELGDSAVYFCASSQGAGVANQPQHFGDGTRLSIL.

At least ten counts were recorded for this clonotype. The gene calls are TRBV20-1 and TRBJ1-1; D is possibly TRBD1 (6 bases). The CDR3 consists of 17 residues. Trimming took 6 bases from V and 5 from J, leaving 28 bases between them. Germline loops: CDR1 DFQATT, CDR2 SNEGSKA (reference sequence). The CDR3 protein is CSAGAWGQGRLSTEAFF. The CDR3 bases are TGCAGTGCCGGTGCATGGGGGCAGGGGAGGTTGAGTACTGAAGCTTTCTTT.

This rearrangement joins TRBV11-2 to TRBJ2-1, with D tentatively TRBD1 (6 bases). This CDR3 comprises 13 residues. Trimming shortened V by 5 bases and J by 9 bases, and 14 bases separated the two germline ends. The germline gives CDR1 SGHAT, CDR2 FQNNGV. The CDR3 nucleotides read TGTGCCAGCAGCCCTGGGACAATCGGTGAGCAGTTCTTC. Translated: CASSPGTIGEQFF.

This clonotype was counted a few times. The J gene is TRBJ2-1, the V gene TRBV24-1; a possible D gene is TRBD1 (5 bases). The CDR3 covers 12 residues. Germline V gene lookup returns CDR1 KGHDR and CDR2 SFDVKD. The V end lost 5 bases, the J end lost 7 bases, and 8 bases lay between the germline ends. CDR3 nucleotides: TGTGCCACCAGTGGCAAGGGGAATGAGCAGTTCTTC. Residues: CATSGKGNEQFF.

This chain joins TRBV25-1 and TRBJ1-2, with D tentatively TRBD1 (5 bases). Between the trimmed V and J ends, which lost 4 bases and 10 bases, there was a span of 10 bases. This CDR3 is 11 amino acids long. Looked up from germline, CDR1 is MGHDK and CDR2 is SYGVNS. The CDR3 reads CASSGGRDYTF. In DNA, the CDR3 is TGTGCCAGCAGTGGGGGCAGAGACTACACCTTC.

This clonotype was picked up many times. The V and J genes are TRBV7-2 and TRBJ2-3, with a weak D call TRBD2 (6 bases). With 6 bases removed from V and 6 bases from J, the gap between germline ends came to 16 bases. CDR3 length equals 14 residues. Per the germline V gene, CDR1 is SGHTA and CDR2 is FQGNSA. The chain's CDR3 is CASSLDSGPDTQYF. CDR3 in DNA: TGTGCCAGCAGTCTGGATAGCGGTCCCGATACGCAGTATTTT.

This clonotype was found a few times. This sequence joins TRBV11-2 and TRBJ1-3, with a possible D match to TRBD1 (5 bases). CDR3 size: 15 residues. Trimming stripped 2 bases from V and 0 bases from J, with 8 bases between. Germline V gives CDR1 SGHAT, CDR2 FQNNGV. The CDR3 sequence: CASSLWGFSGNTIYF. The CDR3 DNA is TGTGCCAGCAGCTTATGGGGGTTCTCTGGAAACACCATATATTTT.

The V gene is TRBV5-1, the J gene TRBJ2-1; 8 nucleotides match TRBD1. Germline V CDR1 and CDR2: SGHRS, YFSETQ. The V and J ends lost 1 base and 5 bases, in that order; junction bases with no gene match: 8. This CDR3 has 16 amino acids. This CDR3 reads CASSLSGRGRDNEQFF. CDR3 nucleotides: TGCGCCAGCAGCTTGTCGGGCAGGGGGCGCGACAATGAGCAGTTCTTC. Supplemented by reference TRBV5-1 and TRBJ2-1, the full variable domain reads KAGVTQTPRYLIKTRGQQVTLSCSPISGHRSVSWYQQTPGQGLQFLFEYFSETQRNKGNFPGRFSGRQFSNSRSEMNVSTLELGDSALYLCASSLSGRGRDNEQFFGPGTRLTVL.

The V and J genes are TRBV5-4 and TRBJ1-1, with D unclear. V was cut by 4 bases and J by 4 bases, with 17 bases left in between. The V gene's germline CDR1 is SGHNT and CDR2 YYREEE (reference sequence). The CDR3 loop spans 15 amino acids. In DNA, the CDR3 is TGTGCCAGCAGCAGGTCTGGGGTTTGGGCCACTGAAGCTTTCTTT. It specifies CASSRSGVWATEAFF.

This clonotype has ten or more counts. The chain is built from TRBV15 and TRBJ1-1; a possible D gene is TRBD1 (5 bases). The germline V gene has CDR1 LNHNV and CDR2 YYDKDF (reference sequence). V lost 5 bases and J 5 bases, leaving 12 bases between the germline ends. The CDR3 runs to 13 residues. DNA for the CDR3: TGTGCCACCAGCTTTACCGGGACGACTGAAGCTTTCTTT. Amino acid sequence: CATSFTGTTEAFF. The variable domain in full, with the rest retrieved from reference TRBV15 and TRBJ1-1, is DAMVIQNPRYQVTQFGKPVTLSCSQTLNHNVMYWYQQKSSQAPKLLFHYYDKDFNNEADTPDNFQSRRPNTSFCFLDIRSPGLGDTAMYLCATSFTGTTEAFFGQGTRLTVV.

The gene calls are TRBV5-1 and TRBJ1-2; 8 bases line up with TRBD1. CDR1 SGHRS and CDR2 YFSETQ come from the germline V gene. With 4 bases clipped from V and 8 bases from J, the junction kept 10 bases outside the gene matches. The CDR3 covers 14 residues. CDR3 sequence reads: CASSRTDRGIGYTF. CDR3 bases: TGCGCCAGCAGCCGGACCGACAGGGGTATCGGCTACACCTTC.

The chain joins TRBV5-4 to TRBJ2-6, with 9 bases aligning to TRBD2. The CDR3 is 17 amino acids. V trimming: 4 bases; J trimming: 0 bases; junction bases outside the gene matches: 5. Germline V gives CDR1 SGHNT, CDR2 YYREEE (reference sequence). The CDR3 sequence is CASSPPSGDSGANVLTF. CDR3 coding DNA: TGTGCCAGCAGCCCGCCTAGCGGGGACTCTGGGGCCAACGTCCTGACTTTC.